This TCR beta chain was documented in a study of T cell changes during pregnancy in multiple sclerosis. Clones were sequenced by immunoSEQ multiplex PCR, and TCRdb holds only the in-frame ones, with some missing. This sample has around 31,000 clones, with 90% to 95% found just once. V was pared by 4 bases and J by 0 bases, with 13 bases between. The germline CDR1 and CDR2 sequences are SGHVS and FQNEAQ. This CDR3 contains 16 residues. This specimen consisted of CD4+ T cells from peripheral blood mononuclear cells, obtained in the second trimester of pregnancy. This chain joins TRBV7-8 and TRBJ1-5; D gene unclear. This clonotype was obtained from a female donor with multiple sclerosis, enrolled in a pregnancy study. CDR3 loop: CASSYFAIFSNQPQHF. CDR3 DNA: TGTGCCAGCAGCTACTTCGCGATTTTTAGCAATCAGCCCCAGCATTTT.